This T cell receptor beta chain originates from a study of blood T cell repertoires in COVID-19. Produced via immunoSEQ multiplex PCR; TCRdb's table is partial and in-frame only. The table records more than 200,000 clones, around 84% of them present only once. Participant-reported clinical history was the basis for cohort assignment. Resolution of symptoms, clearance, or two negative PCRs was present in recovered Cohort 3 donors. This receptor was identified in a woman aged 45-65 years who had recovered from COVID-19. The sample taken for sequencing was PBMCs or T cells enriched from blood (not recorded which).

The CDR3 coding sequence is TGTGCCAGCAGCAAACGTCCTGTTAAGACTAGCGACAGCACAGATACGCAGTATTTT. Amino acid sequence: CASSKRPVKTSDSTDTQYF. The J gene is TRBJ2-3, the V gene TRBV21-1; the tabulated D call, TRBD2, remains unverified against the DNA. TRBV21-1 is reported as a pseudogene. This CDR3 is 19 amino acids long.